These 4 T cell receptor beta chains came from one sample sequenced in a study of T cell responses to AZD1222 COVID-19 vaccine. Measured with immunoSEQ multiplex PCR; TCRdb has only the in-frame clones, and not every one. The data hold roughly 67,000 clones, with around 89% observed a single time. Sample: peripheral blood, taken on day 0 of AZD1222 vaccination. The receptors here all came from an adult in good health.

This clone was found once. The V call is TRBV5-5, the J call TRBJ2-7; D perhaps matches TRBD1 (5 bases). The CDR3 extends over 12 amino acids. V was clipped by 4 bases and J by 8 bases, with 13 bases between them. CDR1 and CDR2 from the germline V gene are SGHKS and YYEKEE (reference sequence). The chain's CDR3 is CASSHDQGKQYF. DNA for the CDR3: TGTGCCAGCAGCCACGACCAGGGAAAGCAGTACTTC.

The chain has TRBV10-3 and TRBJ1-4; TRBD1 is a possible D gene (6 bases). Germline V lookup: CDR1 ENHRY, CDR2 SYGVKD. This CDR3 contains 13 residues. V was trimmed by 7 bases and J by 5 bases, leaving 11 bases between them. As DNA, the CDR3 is TGTGCCATCACCCGGGGGCTCAATGAAAAACTGTTTTTT. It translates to CAITRGLNEKLFF.

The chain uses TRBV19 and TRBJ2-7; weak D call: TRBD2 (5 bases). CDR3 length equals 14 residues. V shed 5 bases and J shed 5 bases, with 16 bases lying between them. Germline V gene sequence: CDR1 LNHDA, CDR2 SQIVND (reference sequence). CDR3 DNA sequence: TGTGCCAGTAGTCCGAATCGACTACGCGACGAGCAGTACTTC. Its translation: CASSPNRLRDEQYF.

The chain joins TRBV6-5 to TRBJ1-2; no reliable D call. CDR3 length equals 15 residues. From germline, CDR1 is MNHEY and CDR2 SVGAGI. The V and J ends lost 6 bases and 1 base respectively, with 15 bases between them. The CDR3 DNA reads TGTGCCAGCAGCCCCTTGGATAGCTTTAACTATGGCTACACCTTC. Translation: CASSPLDSFNYGYTF.